The 9 T cell receptor beta chains below come from one sample, sequenced in a study of beta chain features in type 1 diabetes. Expressed TCRB transcripts were sequenced because the entire RNA isolate underwent reverse transcription. TCRdb's table, derived via immunoSEQ multiplex PCR, lists solely in-frame clones and lacks some. This sample has almost 350,000 clones; roughly 8% occur once, and the top ten carry around 0.45%. Sequenced input: central memory CD4+ T cells from blood. These receptors all come from a woman aged 18-29 years in good health.

Concerning this clone: Other DNA sequences in this sample translate to the same CDR3. The chain joins TRBV28 to TRBJ1-3; the D gene is possibly TRBD1 (5 bases). This CDR3 contains 15 residues. Germline V gene data show CDR1 as MDHEN and CDR2 as SYDVKM. Trimming removed 2 bases at V and 2 bases at J, with 10 bases between. The CDR3 sequence is CASSLRGTTGNTIYF. CDR3 DNA: TGTGCCAGCAGTTTACGCGGGACGACTGGAAACACCATATATTTT. The full variable domain, in which reference TRBV28 and TRBJ1-3 provide the parts outside the CDR3, is DVKVTQSSRYLVKRTGEKVFLECVQDMDHENMFWYRQDPGLGLRLIYFSYDVKMKEKGDIPEGYSVSREKKERFSLILESASTNQTSMYLCASSLRGTTGNTIYFGEGSWLTVV.

The rearrangement links TRBV2 to TRBJ1-5; D gene ambiguous. V was shortened by 3 bases and J by 4 bases, with 7 bases between the two germline ends. Germline-derived CDR1 and CDR2 are SNHLY and FYNNEI. CDR3 length: 13 residues. CDR3 coding DNA: TGTGCCAGCAGTGAGGACGGGAATCAGCCCCAGCATTTT. Encoded protein: CASSEDGNQPQHF.

This clone came up a few times. The V and J genes are TRBV7-2 and TRBJ2-7; perhaps TRBD2 as D (5 bases). The CDR3 extends over 16 amino acids. V lost 2 bases and J lost 1, with 15 bases in between. CDR1 SGHTA and CDR2 FQGNSA come from the germline V gene. Here the CDR3 reads CASSLWRVIGSYEQYF. The CDR3 DNA is TGTGCCAGCAGCTTATGGCGGGTCATCGGTTCCTACGAGCAGTACTTC.

The table lists this clone with a few counts. The chain uses TRBV27 and TRBJ2-3; 9 bases align to TRBD2. With 5 bases clipped from V and 6 bases from J, the junction kept 21 bases outside the gene matches. The CDR3 extends over 19 amino acids. Germline V gene sequence: CDR1 MNHEY, CDR2 SMNVEV (reference sequence). In DNA, the CDR3 is TGTGCCAGCAGTCCATCAGTCCGGCCCGGCGGGAGGGGTTCGGATACGCAGTATTTT. Encoded protein: CASSPSVRPGGRGSDTQYF.

The V and J genes are TRBV15 and TRBJ2-1; 11 bases agree with TRBD2. Germline values: CDR1 LNHNV, CDR2 YYDKDF (reference sequence). The CDR3 has 18 residues. Germline trimming cut 5 bases from V and 4 bases from J; bases unmatched to any gene: 13. DNA for the CDR3: TGTGCCACCAGCCGCCGAAGATGGGGGACTAGCGGTTACAATGAGCAGTTCTTC. As protein: CATSRRRWGTSGYNEQFF.

There are a few counts of this clone. J is TRBJ1-5 and V is TRBV7-2, with a weak D call TRBD1 (5 bases). The CDR3 is made up of 14 amino acids. The germline CDR1 and CDR2 sequences are SGHTA and FQGNSA. The germline V and J ends were trimmed by 2 bases and 1 base, with 6 bases remaining between them. The CDR3 nucleotides are TGTGCCAGCAGCTTATGGGGGAGCAATCAGCCCCAGCATTTT. Its protein is CASSLWGSNQPQHF. Combining the CDR3 with reference TRBV7-2 and TRBJ1-5 gives the whole variable domain GAGVSQSPSNKVTEKGKDVELRCDPISGHTALYWYRQSLGQGLEFLIYFQGNSAPDKSGLPSDRFSAERTGGSVSTLTIQRTQQEDSAVYLCASSLWGSNQPQHFGDGTRLSIL.

The V call is TRBV29-1, the J call TRBJ2-5, with a tentative D call TRBD1 (6 bases). The CDR3 consists of 12 residues. CDR1 SQVTM and CDR2 ANQGSEA come from the germline V gene. Trimming stripped 7 bases from V and 0 bases from J, with 9 bases between. CDR3 coding DNA: TGCAGCGCTACAGGGCACCAAGAGACCCAGTACTTC. Protein sequence: CSATGHQETQYF.

The V gene is TRBV5-1, the J gene TRBJ2-3, with D perhaps being TRBD1 or TRBD2 (5 bases each). CDR1 and CDR2 from the germline V gene are SGHRS and YFSETQ. V shed 5 bases and J shed 4 bases, with 20 bases lying between them. This CDR3 contains 16 residues. DNA of the CDR3: TGCGCCAGCAGTCTGGGATATGGGGGATTAGCAGATACGCAGTATTTT. It specifies CASSLGYGGLADTQYF.

V usage is TRBV4-1 and J usage is TRBJ2-3; the match to TRBD2 covers 9 bases. V gave up 4 bases and J gave up 0 bases; unmatched junction bases: 8. This CDR3 region has 17 residues. In germline, CDR1 is MGHRA, CDR2 YSYEKL. The CDR3: CASSPGGTSRSTDTQYF. CDR3 nucleotide sequence: TGCGCCAGCAGCCCCGGGGGGACTAGCAGAAGCACAGATACGCAGTATTTT.